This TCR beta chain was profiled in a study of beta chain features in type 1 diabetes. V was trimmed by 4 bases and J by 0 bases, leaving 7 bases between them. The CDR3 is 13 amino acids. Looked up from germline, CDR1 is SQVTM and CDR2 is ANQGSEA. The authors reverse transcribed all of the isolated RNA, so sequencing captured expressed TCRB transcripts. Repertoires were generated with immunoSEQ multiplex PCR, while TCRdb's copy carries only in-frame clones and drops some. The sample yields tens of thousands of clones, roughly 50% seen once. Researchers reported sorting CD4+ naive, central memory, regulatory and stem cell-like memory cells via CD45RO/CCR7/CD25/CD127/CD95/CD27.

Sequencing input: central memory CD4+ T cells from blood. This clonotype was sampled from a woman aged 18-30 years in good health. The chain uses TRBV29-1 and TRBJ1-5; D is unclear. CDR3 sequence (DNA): TGCAGCGTTGTGGAGAGTAGCAATCAGCCCCAGCATTTT. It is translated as CSVVESSNQPQHF.